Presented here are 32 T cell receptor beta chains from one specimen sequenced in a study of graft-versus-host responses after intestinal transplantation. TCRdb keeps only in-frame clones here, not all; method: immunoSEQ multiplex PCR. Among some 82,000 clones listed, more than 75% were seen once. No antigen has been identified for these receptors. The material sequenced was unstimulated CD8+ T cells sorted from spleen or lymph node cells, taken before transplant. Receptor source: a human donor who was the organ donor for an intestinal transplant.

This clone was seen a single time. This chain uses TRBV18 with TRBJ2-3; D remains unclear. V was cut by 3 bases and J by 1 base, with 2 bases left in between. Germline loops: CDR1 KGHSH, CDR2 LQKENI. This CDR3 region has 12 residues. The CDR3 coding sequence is TGTGCCAGCTCACCGGGCACAGATACGCAGTATTTT. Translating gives CASSPGTDTQYF.

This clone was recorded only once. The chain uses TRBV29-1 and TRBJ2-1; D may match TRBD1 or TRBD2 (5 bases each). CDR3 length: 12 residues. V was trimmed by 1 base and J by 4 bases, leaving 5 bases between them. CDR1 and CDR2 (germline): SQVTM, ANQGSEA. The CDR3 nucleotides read TGCAGCGTTGAAGGGGGGTACAATGAGCAGTTCTTC. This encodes CSVEGGYNEQFF.

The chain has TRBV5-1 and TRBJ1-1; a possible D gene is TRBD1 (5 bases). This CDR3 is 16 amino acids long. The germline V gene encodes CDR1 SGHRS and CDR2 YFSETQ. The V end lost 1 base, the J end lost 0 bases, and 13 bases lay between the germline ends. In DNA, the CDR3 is TGCGCCAGCAGCTTGTTGGGGGTGGGGATGAACACTGAAGCTTTCTTT. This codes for CASSLLGVGMNTEAFF.

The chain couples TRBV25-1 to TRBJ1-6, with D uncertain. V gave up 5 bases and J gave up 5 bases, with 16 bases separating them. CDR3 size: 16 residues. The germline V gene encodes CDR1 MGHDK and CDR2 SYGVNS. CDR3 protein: CASSTLGIVNNSPLHF. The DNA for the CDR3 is TGTGCCAGCAGTACTTTAGGGATAGTCAATAATTCACCCCTCCACTTT. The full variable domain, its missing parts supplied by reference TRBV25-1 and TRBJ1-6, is EADIYQTPRYLVIGTGKKITLECSQTMGHDKMYWYQQDPGMELHLIHYSYGVNSTEKGDLSSESTVSRIRTEHFPLTLESARPSHTSQYLCASSTLGIVNNSPLHFGNGTRLTVT.

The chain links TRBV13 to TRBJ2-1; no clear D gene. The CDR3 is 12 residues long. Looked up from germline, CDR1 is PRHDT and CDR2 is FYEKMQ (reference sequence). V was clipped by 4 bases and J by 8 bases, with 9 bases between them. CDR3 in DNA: TGTGCCAGCAGCTCTTTTGCCGATGAGCAGTTCTTC. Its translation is CASSSFADEQFF.

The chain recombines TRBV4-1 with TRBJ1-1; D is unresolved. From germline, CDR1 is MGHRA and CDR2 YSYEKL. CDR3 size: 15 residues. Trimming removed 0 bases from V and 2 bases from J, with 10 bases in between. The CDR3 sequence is CASSQETNLNTEAFF. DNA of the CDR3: TGCGCCAGCAGCCAAGAGACAAACCTAAACACTGAAGCTTTCTTT.

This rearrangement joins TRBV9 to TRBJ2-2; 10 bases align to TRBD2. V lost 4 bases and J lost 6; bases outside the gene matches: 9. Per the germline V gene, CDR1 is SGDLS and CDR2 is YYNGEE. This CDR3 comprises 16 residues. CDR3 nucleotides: TGTGCCAGCAGCCCACAGCGGGGGGGCGGGTCCGGGGAGCTGTTTTTT. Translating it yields CASSPQRGGGSGELFF.

CDR3 residues: CASSLDYPAQFF. The CDR3 bases are TGTGCCAGCAGCTTGGACTACCCGGCACAGTTCTTC. The gene calls are TRBV7-9 and TRBJ2-1, with D perhaps TRBD2 (6 bases). Trimming stripped 3 bases from V and 13 bases from J, with 13 bases between. In germline, CDR1 is SEHNR, CDR2 FQNEAQ (reference sequence). The length of the CDR3 is 12 residues. The whole variable domain, remainder taken from reference TRBV7-9 and TRBJ2-1, is DTGVSQNPRHKITKRGQNVTFRCDPISEHNRLYWYRQTLGQGPEFLTYFQNEAQLEKSRLLSDRFSAERPKGSFSTLEIQRTEQGDSAMYLCASSLDYPAQFFGPGTRLTVL.

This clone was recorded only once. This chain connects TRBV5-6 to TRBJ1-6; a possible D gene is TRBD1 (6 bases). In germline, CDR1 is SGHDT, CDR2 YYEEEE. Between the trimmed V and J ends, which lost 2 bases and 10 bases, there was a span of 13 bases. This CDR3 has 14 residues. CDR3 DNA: TGTGCCAGCAGCTTCTCAGGGGAGGAATCACCCCTCCACTTT. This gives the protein CASSFSGEESPLHF.

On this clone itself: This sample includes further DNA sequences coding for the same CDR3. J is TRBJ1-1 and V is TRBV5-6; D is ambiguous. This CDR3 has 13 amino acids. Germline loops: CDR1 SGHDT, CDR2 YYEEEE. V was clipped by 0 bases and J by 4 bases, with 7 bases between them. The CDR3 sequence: CASSLGFGTEAFF. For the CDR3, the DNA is TGTGCCAGCAGCTTGGGGTTCGGCACTGAAGCTTTCTTT.

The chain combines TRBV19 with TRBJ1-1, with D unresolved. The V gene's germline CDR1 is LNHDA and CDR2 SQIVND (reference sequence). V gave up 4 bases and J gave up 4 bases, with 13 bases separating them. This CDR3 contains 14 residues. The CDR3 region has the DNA TGTGCCAGTAGTAAGGAATGGCTGGGCACTGAAGCTTTCTTT. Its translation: CASSKEWLGTEAFF.

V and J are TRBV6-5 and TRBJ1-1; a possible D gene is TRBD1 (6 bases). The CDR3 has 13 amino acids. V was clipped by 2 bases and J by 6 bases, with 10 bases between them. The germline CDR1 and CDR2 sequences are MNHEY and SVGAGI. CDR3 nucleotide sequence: TGTGCCAGCAGTTACCGGACAGAAGCTGAAGCTTTCTTT. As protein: CASSYRTEAEAFF.

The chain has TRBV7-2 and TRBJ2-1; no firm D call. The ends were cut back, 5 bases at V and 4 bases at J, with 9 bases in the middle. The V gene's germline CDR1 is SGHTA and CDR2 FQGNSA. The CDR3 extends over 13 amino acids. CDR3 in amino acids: CASSPRSYNEQFF. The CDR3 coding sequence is TGTGCCAGCAGCCCAAGGAGTTACAATGAGCAGTTCTTC.

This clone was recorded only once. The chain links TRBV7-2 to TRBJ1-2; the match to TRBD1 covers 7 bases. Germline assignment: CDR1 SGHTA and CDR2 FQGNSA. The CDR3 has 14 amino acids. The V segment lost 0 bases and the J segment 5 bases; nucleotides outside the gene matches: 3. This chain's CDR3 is CASSLAHRGYGYTF. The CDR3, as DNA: TGTGCCAGCAGCTTAGCCCACAGGGGATATGGCTACACCTTC. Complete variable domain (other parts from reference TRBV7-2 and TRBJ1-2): GAGVSQSPSNKVTEKGKDVELRCDPISGHTALYWYRQSLGQGLEFLIYFQGNSAPDKSGLPSDRFSAERTGGSVSTLTIQRTQQEDSAVYLCASSLAHRGYGYTFGSGTRLTVV.

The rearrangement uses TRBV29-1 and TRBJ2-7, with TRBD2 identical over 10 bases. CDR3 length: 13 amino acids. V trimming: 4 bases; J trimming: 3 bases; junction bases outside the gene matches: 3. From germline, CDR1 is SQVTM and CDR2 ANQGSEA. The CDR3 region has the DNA TGCAGCGTTGCCCTAGCGGGGGTCTACGAGCAGTACTTC. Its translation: CSVALAGVYEQYF.

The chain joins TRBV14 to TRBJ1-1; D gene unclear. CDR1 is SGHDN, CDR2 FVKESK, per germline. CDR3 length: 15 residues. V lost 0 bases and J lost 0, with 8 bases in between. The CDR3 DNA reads TGTGCCAGCAGCCAAGATCTGGGGATGAACACTGAAGCTTTCTTT. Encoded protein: CASSQDLGMNTEAFF.

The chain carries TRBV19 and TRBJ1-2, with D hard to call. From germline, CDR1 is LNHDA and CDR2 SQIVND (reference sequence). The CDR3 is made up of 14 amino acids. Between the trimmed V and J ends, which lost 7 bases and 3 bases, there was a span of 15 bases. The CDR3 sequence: CASIGVRPYYGYTF. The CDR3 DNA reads TGTGCCAGTATCGGTGTTCGACCCTACTATGGCTACACCTTC.

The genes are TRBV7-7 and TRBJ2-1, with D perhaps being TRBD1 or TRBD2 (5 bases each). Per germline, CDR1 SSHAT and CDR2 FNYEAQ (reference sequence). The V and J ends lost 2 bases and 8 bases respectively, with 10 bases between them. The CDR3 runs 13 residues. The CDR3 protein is CASSLKGTDEQFF. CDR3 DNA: TGTGCCAGCAGCTTAAAGGGGACCGATGAGCAGTTCTTC.

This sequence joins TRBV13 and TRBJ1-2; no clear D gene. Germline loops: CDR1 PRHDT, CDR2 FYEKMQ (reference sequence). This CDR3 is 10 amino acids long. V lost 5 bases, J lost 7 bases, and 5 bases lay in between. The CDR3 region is CASSRIGYTF. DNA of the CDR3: TGTGCCAGCAGCCGCATTGGCTACACCTTC. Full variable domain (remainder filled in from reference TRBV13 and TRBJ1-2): AAGVIQSPRHLIKEKRETATLKCYPIPRHDTVYWYQQGPGQDPQFLISFYEKMQSDKGSIPDRFSAQQFSDYHSELNMSSLELGDSALYFCASSRIGYTFGSGTRLTVV.

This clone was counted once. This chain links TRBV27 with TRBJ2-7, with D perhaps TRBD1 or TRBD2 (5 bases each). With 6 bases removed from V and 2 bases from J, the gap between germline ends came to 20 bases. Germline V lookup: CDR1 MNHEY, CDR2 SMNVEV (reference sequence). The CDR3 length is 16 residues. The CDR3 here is CASSLSSGTATYEQYF. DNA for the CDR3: TGTGCCAGCAGCCTTTCTTCCGGGACGGCGACCTACGAGCAGTACTTC.

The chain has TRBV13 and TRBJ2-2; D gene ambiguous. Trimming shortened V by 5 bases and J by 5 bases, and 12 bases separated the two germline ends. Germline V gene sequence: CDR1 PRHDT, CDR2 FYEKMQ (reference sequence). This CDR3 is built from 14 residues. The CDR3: CASSPTSPTGELFF. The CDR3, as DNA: TGTGCCAGCAGCCCGACAAGCCCAACCGGGGAGCTGTTTTTT.

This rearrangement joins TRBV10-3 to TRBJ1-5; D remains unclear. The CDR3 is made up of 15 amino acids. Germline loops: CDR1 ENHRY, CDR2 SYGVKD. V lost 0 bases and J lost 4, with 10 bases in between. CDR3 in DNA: TGTGCCATCAGTGAGTCTGGCCAGCAAAATCAGCCCCAGCATTTT. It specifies CAISESGQQNQPQHF.

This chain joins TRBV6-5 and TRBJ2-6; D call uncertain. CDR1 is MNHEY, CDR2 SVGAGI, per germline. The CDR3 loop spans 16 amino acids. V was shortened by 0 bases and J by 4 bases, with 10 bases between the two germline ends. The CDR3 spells CASSYSEARGANVLTF. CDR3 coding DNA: TGTGCCAGCAGTTACTCGGAAGCAAGGGGGGCCAACGTCCTGACTTTC.

The CDR3 sequence: CAWSVTLGLAGAYEQYF. The CDR3 DNA reads TGTGCCTGGAGTGTAACCCTAGGACTAGCGGGGGCCTACGAGCAGTACTTC. V is TRBV30 and J is TRBJ2-7, with 13 bases fitting TRBD2. Trimming cost V 0 bases and J 2 bases; bases outside gene matches: 7. The CDR3 runs 17 residues. Looked up from germline, CDR1 is GTSNPN and CDR2 is SVGIG (reference sequence).

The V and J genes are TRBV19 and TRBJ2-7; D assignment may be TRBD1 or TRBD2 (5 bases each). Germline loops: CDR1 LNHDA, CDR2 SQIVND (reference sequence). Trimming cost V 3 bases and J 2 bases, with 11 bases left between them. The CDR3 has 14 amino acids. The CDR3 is CASSMGRGTYEQYF. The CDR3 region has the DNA TGTGCCAGTAGTATGGGACGGGGCACCTACGAGCAGTACTTC.

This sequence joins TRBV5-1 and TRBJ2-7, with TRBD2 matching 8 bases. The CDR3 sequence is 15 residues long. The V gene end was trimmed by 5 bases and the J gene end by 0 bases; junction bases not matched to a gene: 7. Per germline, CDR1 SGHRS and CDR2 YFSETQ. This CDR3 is CASSSSGGRSYEQYF. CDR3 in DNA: TGCGCCAGCAGTTCCAGCGGGGGCCGCTCCTACGAGCAGTACTTC.

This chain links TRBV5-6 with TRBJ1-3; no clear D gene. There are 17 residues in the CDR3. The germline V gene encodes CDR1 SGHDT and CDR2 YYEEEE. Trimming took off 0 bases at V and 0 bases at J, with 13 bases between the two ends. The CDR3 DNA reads TGTGCCAGCAGCTTGGGGACCGGGCCGAGCTCTGGAAACACCATATATTTT. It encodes CASSLGTGPSSGNTIYF.

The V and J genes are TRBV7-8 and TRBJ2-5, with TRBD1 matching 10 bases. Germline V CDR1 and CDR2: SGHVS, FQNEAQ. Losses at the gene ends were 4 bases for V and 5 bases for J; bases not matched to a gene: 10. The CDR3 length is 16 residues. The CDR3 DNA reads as TGTGCCAGCAGCTCGTTGGGACAGGGGACAGGCGAGACCCAGTACTTC. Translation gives CASSSLGQGTGETQYF.

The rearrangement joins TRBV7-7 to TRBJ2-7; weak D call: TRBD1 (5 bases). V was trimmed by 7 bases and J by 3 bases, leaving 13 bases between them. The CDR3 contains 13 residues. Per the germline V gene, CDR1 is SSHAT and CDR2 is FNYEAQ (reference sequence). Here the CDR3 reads CASNSREVYEQYF. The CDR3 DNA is TGTGCCAGCAATAGCAGGGAAGTCTACGAGCAGTACTTC.

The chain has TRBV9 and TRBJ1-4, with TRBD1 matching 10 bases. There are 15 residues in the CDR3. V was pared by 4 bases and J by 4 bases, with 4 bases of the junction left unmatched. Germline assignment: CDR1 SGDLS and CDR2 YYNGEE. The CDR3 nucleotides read TGTGCCAGCAGCTTAGGACAGGGGGTTAATGAAAAACTGTTTTTT. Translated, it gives CASSLGQGVNEKLFF.

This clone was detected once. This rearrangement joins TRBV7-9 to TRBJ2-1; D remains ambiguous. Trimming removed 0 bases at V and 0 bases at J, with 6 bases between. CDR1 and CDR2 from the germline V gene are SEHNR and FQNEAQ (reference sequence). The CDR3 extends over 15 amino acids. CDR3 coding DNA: TGTGCCAGCAGCTTAGCTATGAGCTCCTACAATGAGCAGTTCTTC. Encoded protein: CASSLAMSSYNEQFF.

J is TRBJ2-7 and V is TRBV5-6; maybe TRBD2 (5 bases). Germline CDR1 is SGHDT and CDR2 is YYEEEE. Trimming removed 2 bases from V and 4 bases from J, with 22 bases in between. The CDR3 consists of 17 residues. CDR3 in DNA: TGTGCCAGCAGCTTCGGGGTAAGCGGAGCTAAGAAATACGAGCAGTACTTC. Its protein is CASSFGVSGAKKYEQYF.